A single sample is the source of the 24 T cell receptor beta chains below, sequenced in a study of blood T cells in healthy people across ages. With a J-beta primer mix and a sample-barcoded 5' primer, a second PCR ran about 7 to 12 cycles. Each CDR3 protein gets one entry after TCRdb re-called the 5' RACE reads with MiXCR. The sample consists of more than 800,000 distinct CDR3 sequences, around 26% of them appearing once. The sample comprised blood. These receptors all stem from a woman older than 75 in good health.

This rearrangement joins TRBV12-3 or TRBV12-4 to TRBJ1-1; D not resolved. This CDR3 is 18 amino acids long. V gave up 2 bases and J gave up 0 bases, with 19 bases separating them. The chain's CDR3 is CASSLQSSGFRLNTEAFF. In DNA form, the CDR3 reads TGTGCCAGCAGTTTACAAAGTAGCGGTTTCCGTTTGAACACTGAAGCTTTCTTT.

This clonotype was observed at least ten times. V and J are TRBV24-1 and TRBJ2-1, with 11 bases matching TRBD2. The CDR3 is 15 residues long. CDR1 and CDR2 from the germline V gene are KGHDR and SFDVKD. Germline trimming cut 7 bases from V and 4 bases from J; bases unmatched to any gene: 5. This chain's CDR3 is CATRNSGGVYNEQFF. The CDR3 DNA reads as TGTGCCACCAGGAATAGCGGGGGGGTTTACAATGAGCAGTTCTTC.

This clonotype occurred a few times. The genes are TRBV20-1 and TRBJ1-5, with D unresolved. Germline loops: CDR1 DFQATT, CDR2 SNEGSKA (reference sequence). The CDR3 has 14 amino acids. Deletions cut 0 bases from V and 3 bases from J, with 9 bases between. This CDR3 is CSARDRSVNQPQHF. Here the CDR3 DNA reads TGCAGTGCTAGAGATCGGTCAGTCAATCAGCCCCAGCATTTT.

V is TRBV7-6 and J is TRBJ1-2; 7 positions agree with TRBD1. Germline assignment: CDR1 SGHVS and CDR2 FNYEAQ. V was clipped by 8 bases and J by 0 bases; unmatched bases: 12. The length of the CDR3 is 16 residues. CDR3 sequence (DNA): TGTGCCAGCGGCCACGGGACAGTTAGACCTAACTATGGCTACACCTTC. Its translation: CASGHGTVRPNYGYTF.

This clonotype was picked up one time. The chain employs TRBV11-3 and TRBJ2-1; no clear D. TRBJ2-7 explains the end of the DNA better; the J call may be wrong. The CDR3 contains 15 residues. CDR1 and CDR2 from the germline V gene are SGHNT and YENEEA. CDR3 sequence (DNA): TGTGCCAGCAGCCGAGGACGGAGTTTTTACAATGAGCAGTACTTC. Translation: CASSRGRSFYNEQYF.

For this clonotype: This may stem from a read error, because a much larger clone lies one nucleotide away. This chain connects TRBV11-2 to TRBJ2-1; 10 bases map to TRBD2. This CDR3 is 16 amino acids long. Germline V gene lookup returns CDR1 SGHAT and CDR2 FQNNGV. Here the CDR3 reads CASSLVAGGHYNKQFF. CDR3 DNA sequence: TGTGCCAGCAGCTTAGTAGCGGGGGGACACTACAATAAGCAGTTCTTC.

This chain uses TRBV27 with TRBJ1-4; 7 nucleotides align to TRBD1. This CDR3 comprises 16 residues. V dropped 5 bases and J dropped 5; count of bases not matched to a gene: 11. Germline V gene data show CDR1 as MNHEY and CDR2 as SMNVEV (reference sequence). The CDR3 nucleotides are TGTGCCAGCAGTCCCGCCGGGACAGAGATAAATGAAAAACTGTTTTTT. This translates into CASSPAGTEINEKLFF.

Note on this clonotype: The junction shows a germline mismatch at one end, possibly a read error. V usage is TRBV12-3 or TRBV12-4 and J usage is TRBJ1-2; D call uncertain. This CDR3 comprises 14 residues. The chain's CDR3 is CAGSLKMGSDGYTF. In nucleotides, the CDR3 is TGTGCCGGCAGTTTAAAAATGGGAAGCGATGGCTACACCTTC.

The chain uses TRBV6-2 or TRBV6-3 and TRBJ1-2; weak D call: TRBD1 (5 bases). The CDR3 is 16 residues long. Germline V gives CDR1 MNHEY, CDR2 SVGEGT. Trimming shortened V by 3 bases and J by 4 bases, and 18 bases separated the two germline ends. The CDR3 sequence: CASSYRDAREPYGYTF. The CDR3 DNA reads TGTGCCAGCAGTTATCGGGACGCCAGGGAGCCCTATGGCTACACCTTC.

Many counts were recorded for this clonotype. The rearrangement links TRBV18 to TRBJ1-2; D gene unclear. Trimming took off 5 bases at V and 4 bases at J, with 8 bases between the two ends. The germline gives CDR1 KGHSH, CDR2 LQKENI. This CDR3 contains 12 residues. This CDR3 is CASSTEPYGYTF. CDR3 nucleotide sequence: TGTGCCAGCTCAACAGAACCCTATGGCTACACCTTC.

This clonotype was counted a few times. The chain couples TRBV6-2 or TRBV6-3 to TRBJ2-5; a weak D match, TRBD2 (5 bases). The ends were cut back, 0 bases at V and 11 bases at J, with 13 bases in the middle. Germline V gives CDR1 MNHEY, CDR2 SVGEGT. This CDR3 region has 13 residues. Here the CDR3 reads CASSYSGSHEQYF. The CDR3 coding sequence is TGTGCCAGCAGTTACTCGGGGAGTCATGAGCAGTACTTC.

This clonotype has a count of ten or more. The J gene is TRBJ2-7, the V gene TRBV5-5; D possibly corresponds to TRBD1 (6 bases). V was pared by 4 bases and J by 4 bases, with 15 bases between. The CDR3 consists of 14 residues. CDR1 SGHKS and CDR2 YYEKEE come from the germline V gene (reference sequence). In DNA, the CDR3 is TGTGCCAGCAGCGGACACGGGACACCGTACGAGCAGTACTTC. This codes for CASSGHGTPYEQYF.

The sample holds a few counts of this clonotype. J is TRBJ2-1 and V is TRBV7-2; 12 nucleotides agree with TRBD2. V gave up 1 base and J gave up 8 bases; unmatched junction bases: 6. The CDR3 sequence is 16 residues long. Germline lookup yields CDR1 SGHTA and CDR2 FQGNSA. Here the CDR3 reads CASSLVLAGGMDEQFF. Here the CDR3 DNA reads TGTGCCAGCAGCTTAGTCCTAGCGGGGGGGATGGATGAGCAGTTCTTC.

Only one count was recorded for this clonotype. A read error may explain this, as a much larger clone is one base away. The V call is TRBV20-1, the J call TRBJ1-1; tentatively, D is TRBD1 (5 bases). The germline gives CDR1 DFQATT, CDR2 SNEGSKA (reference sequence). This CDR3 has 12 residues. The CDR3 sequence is CRGEGPGTEAFF. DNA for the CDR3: TGCAGGGGGGAAGGTCCGGGTACTGAAGCTTTCTTT.

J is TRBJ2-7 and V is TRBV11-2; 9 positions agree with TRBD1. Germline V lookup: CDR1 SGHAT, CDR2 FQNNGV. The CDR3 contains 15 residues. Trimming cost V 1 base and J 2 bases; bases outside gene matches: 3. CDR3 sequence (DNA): TGTGCCAGCAGCTTAGTTGACAGGGGGACCTACGAGCAGTACTTC. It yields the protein CASSLVDRGTYEQYF. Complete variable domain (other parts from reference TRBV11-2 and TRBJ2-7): EAGVAQSPRYKIIEKRQSVAFWCNPISGHATLYWYQQILGQGPKLLIQFQNNGVVDDSQLPKDRFSAERLKGVDSTLKIQPAKLEDSAVYLCASSLVDRGTYEQYFGPGTRLTVT.

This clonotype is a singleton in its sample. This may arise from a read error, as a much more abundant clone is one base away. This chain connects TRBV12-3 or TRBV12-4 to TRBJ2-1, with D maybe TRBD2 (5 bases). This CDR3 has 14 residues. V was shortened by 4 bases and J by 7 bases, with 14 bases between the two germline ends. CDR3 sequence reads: CASSSSLRANEQFF. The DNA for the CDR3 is TGTGCCAGCAGTTCCAGTTTGAGGGCGAATGAGCAGTTCTTC.

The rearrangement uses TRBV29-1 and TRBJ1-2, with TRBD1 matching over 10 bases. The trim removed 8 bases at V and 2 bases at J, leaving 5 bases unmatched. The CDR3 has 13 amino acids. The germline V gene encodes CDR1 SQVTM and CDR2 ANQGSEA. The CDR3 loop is CSIWDRGNYGYTF. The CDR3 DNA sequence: TGCAGCATCTGGGACAGGGGAAACTATGGCTACACCTTC.

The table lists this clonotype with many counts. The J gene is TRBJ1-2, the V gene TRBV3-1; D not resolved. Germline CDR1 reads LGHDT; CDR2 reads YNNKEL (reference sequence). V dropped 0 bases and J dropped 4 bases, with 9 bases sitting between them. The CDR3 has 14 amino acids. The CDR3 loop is CASSQDPRLYGYTF. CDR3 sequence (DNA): TGTGCCAGCAGCCAAGATCCGAGGCTCTATGGCTACACCTTC.

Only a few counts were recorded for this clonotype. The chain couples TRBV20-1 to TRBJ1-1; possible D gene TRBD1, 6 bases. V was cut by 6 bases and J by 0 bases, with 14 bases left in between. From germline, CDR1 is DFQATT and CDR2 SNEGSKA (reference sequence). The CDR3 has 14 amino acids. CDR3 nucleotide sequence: TGCAGTGCAAACAGGGCTAGTATGAACACTGAAGCTTTCTTT. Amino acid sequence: CSANRASMNTEAFF.

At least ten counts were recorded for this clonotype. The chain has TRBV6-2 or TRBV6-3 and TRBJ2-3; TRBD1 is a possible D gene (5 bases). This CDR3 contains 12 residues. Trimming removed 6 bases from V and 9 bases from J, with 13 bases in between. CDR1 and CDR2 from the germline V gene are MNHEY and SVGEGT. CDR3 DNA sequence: TGTGCCAGCAGCCCCACAGGTCTCACGCAGTATTTT. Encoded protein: CASSPTGLTQYF.

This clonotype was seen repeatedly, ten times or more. The CDR3 nucleotides are TGCAGTGCTACACCGGGACAGGGGTCGGCTGGTGTCAAAAACATTCAGTACTTC. It specifies CSATPGQGSAGVKNIQYF. This chain joins TRBV20-1 and TRBJ2-4; 10 bases map to TRBD1. The CDR3 is made up of 18 amino acids. Germline V gene sequence: CDR1 DFQATT, CDR2 SNEGSKA (reference sequence). V lost 4 bases, J lost 3 bases, and 15 bases stayed unmatched.

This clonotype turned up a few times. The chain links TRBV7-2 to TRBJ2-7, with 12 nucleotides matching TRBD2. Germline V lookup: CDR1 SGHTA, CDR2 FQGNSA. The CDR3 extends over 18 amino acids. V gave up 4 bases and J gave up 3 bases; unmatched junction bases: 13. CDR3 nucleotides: TGTGCCAGCAGCTACCGATCTAGCGGGGGGGCCTCCGTCTACGAGCAGTACTTC. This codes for CASSYRSSGGASVYEQYF.

The CDR3 DNA reads as TGTGCCAGCAGCTTAACCTACGCTGGGGCTGGAAACACCATATATTTT. It encodes CASSLTYAGAGNTIYF. The chain employs TRBV7-2 and TRBJ1-3, with D unclear. V was shortened by 2 bases and J by 2 bases, with 13 bases between the two germline ends. Germline V CDR1 and CDR2: SGHTA, FQGNSA. The CDR3 is made up of 16 amino acids.

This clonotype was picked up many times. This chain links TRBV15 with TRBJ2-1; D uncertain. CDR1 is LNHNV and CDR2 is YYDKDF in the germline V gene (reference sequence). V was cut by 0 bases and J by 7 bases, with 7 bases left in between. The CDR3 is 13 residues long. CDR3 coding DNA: TGTGCCACCAGCAGAGATAGAAGAAATGAGCAGTTCTTC. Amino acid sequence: CATSRDRRNEQFF.